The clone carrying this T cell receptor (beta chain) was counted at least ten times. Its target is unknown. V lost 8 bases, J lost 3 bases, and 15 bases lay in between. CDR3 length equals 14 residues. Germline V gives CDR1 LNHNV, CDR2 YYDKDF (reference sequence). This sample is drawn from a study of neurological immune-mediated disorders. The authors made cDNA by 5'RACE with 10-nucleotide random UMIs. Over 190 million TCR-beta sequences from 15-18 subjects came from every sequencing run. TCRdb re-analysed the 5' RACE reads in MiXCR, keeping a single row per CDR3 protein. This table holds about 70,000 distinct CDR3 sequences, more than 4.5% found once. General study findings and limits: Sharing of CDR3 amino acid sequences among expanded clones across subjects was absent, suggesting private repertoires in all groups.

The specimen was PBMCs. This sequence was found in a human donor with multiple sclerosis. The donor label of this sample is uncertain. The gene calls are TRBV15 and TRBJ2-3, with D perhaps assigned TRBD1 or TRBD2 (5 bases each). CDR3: CATAGSFMTDTQYF. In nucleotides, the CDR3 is TGTGCCACCGCAGGGAGTTTTATGACAGATACGCAGTATTTT.